The sequence of this T cell receptor (beta chain) was determined in a study of somatic mutations in cytotoxic T cells in rheumatoid arthritis (dated by TCRdb to the late 2010s). Turning to the overall study: Right after diagnosis and prior to the start of any treatment, 30 to 35 ml EDTA of peripheral blood was drawn from patients. Patients and controls did not essentially differ in median age, which was nearly identical between the groups. For approximately 63 rheumatoid arthritis patients and some 20 healthy controls, TCRB deep sequencing was carried out. Some V beta antibody-stained T-cell populations were flow-sorted on a FACSAria II or Sony SH800 at nearly 100% purity, and sorted V beta1+ cells also underwent TCRB sequencing. In newly diagnosed rheumatoid arthritis without treatment, the study examined if expanded CD8+ T-cell clones harbor somatic mutations, relying on TCRB deep sequencing to characterize clonality. Points the paper makes about the study in general: No adjustment for multiple comparisons was made for the slight TRBV07 underrepresentation in patients. In about an eighth of the roughly 65 patients the largest CD8+ clone exceeded 20% of CD8+ cells, and several identical CD8+ TCRB sequences were shared between blood and synovial fluid. Viral specificity could not be ruled out by absence from virus-specific databases, and the antigen targets of the expanded CD8+ clones remained unknown. There was no significant difference in CD8+ T-cell clonality between rheumatoid arthritis patients and age-matched healthy controls. An increase of CD8+ clonality with age was seen in patients (Spearman r ~ 0.49) but not in healthy controls.

The immunoSEQ assay was applied to genomic DNA for TCRB CDR3 sequencing. The source study handled its data this way. When patient CD8+ clones exceeding 1% were checked against published virus-specific TCRB sequences, only a few matched. Nothing other than productive TCRB rearrangements was included in the analyses. Defining a clone by its unique TCRB CDR3 sequence, the study calculated clonality as a productive clonality index derived from Shannon entropy. To calculate repertoire overlap between two samples, the template counts of each clone were considered relative to each sample's total templates. V-gene usage measured by flow cytometry correlated with TCRB sequencing V-gene usage, with a Spearman r of roughly 0.55. The immuneACCESS repertoire file appears here via TCRdb, limited to in-frame rearrangements. These files lack a portion of the clones; in checked studies, under half of the deficit traces to unresolved V genes, and the cause of the others is not known. V, J and clone size are those of that table, while D and trimming were read from the DNA. The sample profile shows some 14,000 clones; around 80% of them were found once. The biggest ten clones account for just under 30% of the sample.

For this clone: This clone's antigen is unknown. It has no much larger one-base neighbor in the sample; base qualities were not kept.

Reading the germline V gene gives CDR1 MGHRA and CDR2 YSYEKL. V is cut by 1 base and J by 4 bases, and the space between the germline ends is 11 bases. The CDR3, from cysteine to phenylalanine, totals 14 residues. Of the read, only the CDR3 DNA is kept; its 42 bases are in frame from base 1. Flow cytometry confirmed the purity of CD4+ and CD8+ cells that had been isolated by positive magnetic bead selection on an AutoMACS. After a first flow cytometry screen using a TCR V beta antibody panel, clonal expansions were characterized through TCRB deep sequencing of sorted CD8+ fractions. Ficoll-Paque PLUS density gradient separation was used to isolate peripheral blood mononuclear cells. Nucleospin Tissue or Tissue XS kits were used to extract DNA from CD4-enriched, CD8-enriched or PBMC samples, and a Qubit 2.0 fluorometer was used for quantification.

This TCR was recovered from an adult with rheumatoid arthritis. The sequencing sample was made of CD8+ T cells sorted from blood. Recombination joined TRBV4-1 with TRBJ2-7, with a tentative D call of TRBD1 or TRBD2, each matching 5 bases. The CDR3 is CASSQVRDDYEQYF. The nucleotide sequence is given as TGCGCCAGCAGCCAAGTTAGGGACGATTACGAGCAGTACTTC.